Shown below are 21 T cell receptor beta chains from a single sample sequenced in a study of blood T cell repertoires in COVID-19. Method: immunoSEQ multiplex PCR; TCRdb's copy keeps in-frame clones and lacks some. The sample records 250,000 to 350,000 clones, 86% being singletons. Sequenced sample: peripheral blood. The receptors were sampled from a woman in her twenties or thirties with active or convalescent COVID-19.

CDR3 amino acids: CASSLRSGNQPQHF. DNA for the CDR3: TGTGCCAGCAGTTTAAGGTCAGGGAACCAGCCCCAGCATTTT. The genes are TRBV27 and TRBJ1-5; D possibly corresponds to TRBD1 (5 bases). Germline loops: CDR1 MNHEY, CDR2 SMNVEV (reference sequence). Trimming shortened V by 2 bases and J by 7 bases, and 12 bases separated the two germline ends. CDR3 length: 14 amino acids.

The chain links TRBV7-3 to TRBJ2-3; D is ambiguous. CDR3 size: 18 residues. Deletions cut 3 bases from V and 1 base from J, with 20 bases between. The germline V gene encodes CDR1 SGHTA and CDR2 FQGTGA. CDR3 loop: CASSFTRPSVGGTDTQYF. DNA for the CDR3: TGTGCCAGCAGCTTCACTCGCCCCAGCGTCGGAGGCACAGATACGCAGTATTTT.

This clone was detected only once. The genes are TRBV9 and TRBJ1-2, with 7 bases that match TRBD1. The V segment lost 0 bases and the J segment 9 bases; nucleotides outside the gene matches: 8. CDR3 length: 14 amino acids. Germline V gene sequence: CDR1 SGDLS, CDR2 YYNGEE. CDR3 nucleotides: TGTGCCAGCAGCGTAGATTGGGACAGCTACAGCTACACCTTC. It codes for CASSVDWDSYSYTF. The full variable domain, in which reference TRBV9 and TRBJ1-2 provide the parts outside the CDR3, is DSGVTQTPKHLITATGQRVTLRCSPRSGDLSVYWYQQSLDQGLQFLIQYYNGEERAKGNILERFSAQQFPDLHSELNLSSLELGDSALYFCASSVDWDSYSYTFGSGTRLTVV.

The V and J genes are TRBV3-1 (or the pseudogene TRBV3-2) and TRBJ2-5; 8 bases map to TRBD2. From germline, CDR1 is LGHDT and CDR2 YNNKEL (reference sequence). The V segment lost 2 bases and the J segment 1 base; nucleotides outside the gene matches: 9. CDR3 length: 17 amino acids. Here the CDR3 reads CASSQRWGGGTQETQYF. The CDR3 DNA follows: TGTGCCAGCAGCCAACGGTGGGGCGGGGGGACCCAAGAGACCCAGTACTTC.

The chain recombines TRBV29-1 with TRBJ1-2; 7 bases match TRBD1. CDR1 and CDR2 (germline): SQVTM, ANQGSEA. Trimming removed 3 bases from V and 11 bases from J; junction bases left unmatched: 12. There are 13 residues in the CDR3. CDR3 sequence (DNA): TGCAGCGTTGAGAACGAGGCAGGGGGTGGTTACACCTTC. This gives the protein CSVENEAGGGYTF.

The rearrangement uses TRBV28 and TRBJ2-7; D remains unclear. Trimming shortened V by 6 bases and J by 7 bases, and 7 bases separated the two germline ends. The CDR3 has 10 amino acids. CDR1 is MDHEN, CDR2 SYDVKM, per germline. In DNA form, the CDR3 reads TGTGCCAGCAGCCAGATAGAGCAGTACTTC. Amino acid sequence: CASSQIEQYF.

The chain uses TRBV6-5 and TRBJ1-1; the match to TRBD1 covers 7 bases. This CDR3 contains 14 residues. The V segment lost 5 bases and the J segment 4 bases; nucleotides outside the gene matches: 7. Germline V gives CDR1 MNHEY, CDR2 SVGAGI. As DNA, the CDR3 is TGTGCCAGCAGTCTCAAAGGGGGCAGCACTGAAGCTTTCTTT. Its protein is CASSLKGGSTEAFF.

CDR3 sequence: CVDHPRDRGPYEQYF. In DNA form, the CDR3 reads TGTGTCGATCACCCCCGGGACAGGGGTCCCTACGAGCAGTACTTC. The rearrangement links TRBV28 to TRBJ2-7, with 10 nucleotides matching TRBD1. The germline V gene encodes CDR1 MDHEN and CDR2 SYDVKM. The CDR3 runs to 15 residues. The complete variable domain, with remaining parts taken from reference TRBV28 and TRBJ2-7, reads DVKVTQSSRYLVKRTGEKVFLECVQDMDHENMFWYRQDPGLGLRLIYFSYDVKMKEKGDIPEGYSVSREKKERFSLILESASTNQTSMYLCVDHPRDRGPYEQYFGPGTRLTVT.

V gene TRBV20-1 combines with J gene TRBJ1-2; a weak D match, TRBD1 (6 bases). Germline CDR1 reads DFQATT; CDR2 reads SNEGSKA (reference sequence). This CDR3 is 13 amino acids long. The V end lost 3 bases, the J end lost 8 bases, and 16 bases lay between the germline ends. The CDR3 sequence is CSASPTGLGGYTF. CDR3 bases: TGCAGTGCTAGTCCGACAGGCCTAGGAGGCTACACCTTC.

This clone was seen only once. The chain has TRBV2 and TRBJ1-6; 9 bases line up with TRBD1. Trimming at V came to 6 bases and at J to 9 bases, leaving 6 bases not matched to a gene. Germline CDR1 is SNHLY and CDR2 is FYNNEI. The length of the CDR3 is 14 residues. CDR3 sequence reads: CASSGTGRGSPLHF. In nucleotides, the CDR3 is TGTGCCAGCAGCGGGACAGGGAGAGGTTCACCCCTCCACTTT.

V and J are TRBV28 and TRBJ2-3; 8 positions agree with TRBD2. With 1 base clipped from V and 1 base from J, the junction kept 1 base outside the gene matches. The CDR3 consists of 15 residues. Germline lookup yields CDR1 MDHEN and CDR2 SYDVKM. In nucleotides, the CDR3 is TGTGCCAGCAGTTTATCCGGGGGGGGCACAGATACGCAGTATTTT. The encoded protein is CASSLSGGGTDTQYF.

The chain carries TRBV19 and TRBJ1-1; the D is unclear. V lost 10 bases and J 0 bases, leaving 9 bases between the germline ends. CDR1 is LNHDA and CDR2 is SQIVND in the germline V gene (reference sequence). The CDR3 runs to 12 residues. The CDR3 here is CATPILNTEAFF. The CDR3 DNA reads TGTGCCACTCCTATCCTGAACACTGAAGCTTTCTTT.

The chain employs TRBV30 and TRBJ1-6; D is ambiguous. This CDR3 region has 11 residues. CDR1 and CDR2 (germline): GTSNPN, SVGIG (reference sequence). With 5 bases removed from V and 6 bases from J, the gap between germline ends came to 5 bases. The CDR3 loop reads CAWGRNSPLHF. The CDR3 nucleotides read TGTGCCTGGGGCCGTAATTCACCCCTCCACTTT.

The gene calls are TRBV5-6 and TRBJ2-5; 10 nucleotides match TRBD1. The ends lost 3 bases at V and 5 bases at J; junction bases unmatched: 13. Germline V gene data show CDR1 as SGHDT and CDR2 as YYEEEE. The length of the CDR3 is 17 residues. CDR3 sequence: CASSSPGTGVLRETQYF. The CDR3 DNA is TGTGCCAGCAGCTCCCCCGGGACAGGGGTACTCAGGGAGACCCAGTACTTC.

Concerning this clone: The sample holds other DNA sequences that translate to the same CDR3. The V gene is TRBV6-5, the J gene TRBJ1-1; D uncertain. The V and J ends lost 0 bases and 0 bases respectively, with 8 bases between them. Germline V gene sequence: CDR1 MNHEY, CDR2 SVGAGI. The CDR3 spans 15 residues. The CDR3 reads CASSYSGSLNTEAFF. In DNA form, the CDR3 reads TGTGCCAGCAGTTACTCGGGCAGCTTGAACACTGAAGCTTTCTTT.

J is TRBJ1-4 and V is TRBV21-1; TRBD1, the table's D call, was not compared with the DNA. TRBV21-1 is a documented pseudogene. This CDR3 comprises 16 residues. The CDR3 bases are TGTGCCAGCAGCACGGTGGCAGGGCCTAGGGAAGGAAAACTGTTTTTT. Amino acids: CASSTVAGPREGKLFF.

The V gene is TRBV27, the J gene TRBJ1-5; D possibly corresponds to TRBD1 (5 bases). The germline CDR1 and CDR2 sequences are MNHEY and SMNVEV (reference sequence). V shed 3 bases and J shed 7 bases, with 10 bases lying between them. The CDR3 is 13 amino acids. The CDR3 protein is CASSFSGIQPQHF. DNA for the CDR3: TGTGCCAGCAGTTTTTCAGGGATCCAGCCCCAGCATTTT.

This clone has only one observation. This chain uses TRBV30 with TRBJ1-1; D not certain. The CDR3 extends over 12 amino acids. V lost 4 bases to trimming and J lost 1 base, with 7 bases between them. CDR1 GTSNPN and CDR2 SVGIG come from the germline V gene (reference sequence). CDR3 loop: CAWNQENTEAFF. CDR3 nucleotide sequence: TGTGCCTGGAATCAGGAGAACACTGAAGCTTTCTTT.

The chain employs TRBV6-1 and TRBJ1-3; D uncertain. Germline CDR1 reads MNHNS; CDR2 reads SASEGT. Trimming took off 2 bases at V and 0 bases at J, with 11 bases between the two ends. The CDR3 loop spans 16 amino acids. CDR3: CASSERQATSGNTIYF. CDR3 DNA: TGTGCCAGCAGTGAACGGCAGGCTACCTCTGGAAACACCATATATTTT.

The rearrangement joins TRBV4-1 to TRBJ2-6, with unresolved D. Germline V gives CDR1 MGHRA, CDR2 YSYEKL. V lost 4 bases and J 0 bases, leaving 13 bases between the germline ends. This CDR3 has 17 amino acids. CDR3 sequence (DNA): TGCGCCAGCAGCCCTACAGCCACGCGCTCTGGGGCCAACGTCCTGACTTTC. Translating it yields CASSPTATRSGANVLTF.

This clone turned up a few times. The CDR3 coding sequence is TGTGCCAGCAGCTCTCAGATGAACACTGAAGCTTTCTTT. Translation: CASSSQMNTEAFF. The chain employs TRBV7-2 and TRBJ1-1; D is unresolved. Deletions cut 4 bases from V and 0 bases from J, with 6 bases between. Looked up from germline, CDR1 is SGHTA and CDR2 is FQGNSA. The CDR3 consists of 13 residues.